This T cell receptor beta chain was identified during a study of beta chain features in type 1 diabetes. The CDR3 is 14 residues long. The germline V gene has CDR1 GTSNPN and CDR2 SVGIG (reference sequence). V dropped 1 base and J dropped 3 bases, with 10 bases sitting between them. Reverse transcription of all isolated RNA meant that expressed TCRB transcripts were sequenced. Repertoires were generated with immunoSEQ multiplex PCR, while TCRdb's copy carries only in-frame clones and drops some. The data contain just over 450,000 clones, approximately 30% of them seen just once; the ten biggest clones take up about 0.06%. Via the markers CD45RO/CCR7/CD25/CD127/CD95/CD27, stem cell-like memory, regulatory, central memory and naive CD4+ cells were sorted.

V and J are TRBV30 and TRBJ1-5; D possibly corresponds to TRBD1 (5 bases). The sequenced sample was naive CD4+ T cells from blood. The TCR was taken from a man younger than 35 in good health. The CDR3 DNA reads TGTGCCTGGAGTGGCGGCGGACACAATCAGCCCCAGCATTTT. Amino acids: CAWSGGGHNQPQHF.